Below, 16 T cell receptor beta chains from the same sample are listed, as sequenced in a study of blood T cell repertoires in COVID-19. Only in-frame clones appear in the TCRdb table, and some are missing; sequencing was by immunoSEQ multiplex PCR. The data contain approximately 300,000 clones, roughly nine tenths of them seen just once; the ten biggest clones take up 15% to 20%. Specimen: PBMCs or T cells enriched from blood (not recorded which). The receptors come from a woman aged 25 to 39 who had recovered from COVID-19.

The J gene is TRBJ2-7, the V gene TRBV4-2; a possible D gene is TRBD1 (5 bases). The CDR3 extends over 14 amino acids. With 0 bases removed from V and 3 bases from J, the gap between germline ends came to 9 bases. In germline, CDR1 is LGHNA, CDR2 YNFKEQ. The CDR3 sequence is CASSQETQGYEQYF. The DNA for the CDR3 is TGTGCCAGCAGCCAAGAGACCCAGGGCTACGAGCAGTACTTC.

V and J are TRBV7-2 and TRBJ2-3, with 8 bases matching TRBD2. Germline trimming cut 5 bases from V and 4 bases from J; bases unmatched to any gene: 11. There are 16 residues in the CDR3. Germline CDR1 is SGHTA and CDR2 is FQGNSA. This CDR3 is CASSPAWRRGADTQYF. For the CDR3, the DNA is TGTGCCAGCAGCCCGGCGTGGAGGCGGGGGGCAGATACGCAGTATTTT.

This chain connects TRBV28 to TRBJ2-7, with 16 bases lining up with TRBD2. The CDR3 has 16 amino acids. The V gene end was trimmed by 5 bases and the J gene end by 11 bases; junction bases not matched to a gene: 12. Per germline, CDR1 MDHEN and CDR2 SYDVKM. The CDR3 region is CASSRSGTSGGAEEYF. The CDR3 nucleotides are TGTGCCAGCAGTCGATCCGGGACTAGCGGGGGGGCTGAGGAGTACTTC.

The chain carries TRBV27 and TRBJ1-1, with D possibly being TRBD1 (6 bases). Germline V gene sequence: CDR1 MNHEY, CDR2 SMNVEV (reference sequence). CDR3 length equals 14 residues. V shed 2 bases and J shed 5 bases, with 12 bases lying between them. CDR3 residues: CASSLTGLGTEAFF. The CDR3 bases are TGTGCCAGCAGTTTAACAGGGTTGGGGACTGAAGCTTTCTTT.

V usage is TRBV11-3 and J usage is TRBJ1-1; 8 bases line up with TRBD1. The V and J ends lost 1 base and 1 base, in that order; junction bases with no gene match: 2. This CDR3 is built from 15 residues. The germline gives CDR1 SGHNT, CDR2 YENEEA. The DNA of the CDR3 is TGTGCCAGCAGCTTAGGTGGACAGGGGAACACTGAAGCTTTCTTT. This translates into CASSLGGQGNTEAFF.

The chain combines TRBV4-1 with TRBJ2-2, with 12 positions matching TRBD1. CDR1 and CDR2 (germline): MGHRA, YSYEKL. The CDR3 runs to 16 residues. J was trimmed by 6 bases and V by 3 bases; bases with no gene match: 5. The chain's CDR3 is CASSQPGQGASGELFF. The CDR3, as DNA: TGCGCCAGCAGCCAGCCGGGACAGGGGGCTTCCGGGGAGCTGTTTTTT.

In DNA form, the CDR3 reads TGTGCCAGCAGCTTAACCTCAAGAGGGGGCGGGACCTTC. Translating gives CASSLTSRGGGTF. V usage is TRBV11-2 and J usage is TRBJ1-2; the match to TRBD1 covers 7 bases. The germline V gene has CDR1 SGHAT and CDR2 FQNNGV. The V gene end was trimmed by 2 bases and the J gene end by 14 bases; junction bases not matched to a gene: 11. The CDR3 has 13 amino acids.

The chain combines TRBV5-6 with TRBJ2-3; 9 positions agree with TRBD1. The CDR3 extends over 16 amino acids. Looked up from germline, CDR1 is SGHDT and CDR2 is YYEEEE. Trimming took 4 bases from V and 3 from J; bases not matched to a gene: 9. The DNA for the CDR3 is TGTGCCAGCAGCCGTATGGGGGACAGGGTTACAGATACGCAGTATTTT. Translating it yields CASSRMGDRVTDTQYF.

The chain has TRBV2 and TRBJ2-1; tentative D call: TRBD2 (6 bases). V lost 5 bases and J 0 bases, leaving 11 bases between the germline ends. The length of the CDR3 is 15 residues. CDR1 and CDR2 from the germline V gene are SNHLY and FYNNEI. CDR3 nucleotides: TGTGCCAGCAGTCTCTTGGGAGGCTCCTACAATGAGCAGTTCTTC. Amino acids: CASSLLGGSYNEQFF.

V and J are TRBV7-8 and TRBJ2-7; 10 bases map to TRBD1. CDR3 length equals 16 residues. With V trimmed by 6 bases and J by 2 bases, 10 bases remained unmatched. Germline CDR1 SGHVS, CDR2 FQNEAQ. CDR3 nucleotide sequence: TGTGCCAGCAGAGAGGTGGGGGGGACAGGGGCCTACGAGCAGTACTTC. It specifies CASREVGGTGAYEQYF.

V usage is TRBV5-4 and J usage is TRBJ1-2; 8 bases agree with TRBD1. Germline loops: CDR1 SGHNT, CDR2 YYREEE (reference sequence). The length of the CDR3 is 13 residues. The trim removed 4 bases at V and 8 bases at J, leaving 7 bases unmatched. The CDR3 nucleotides are TGTGCCAGCAGCCGGTGGACAGGGCAGGGCTACACCTTC. Amino acids: CASSRWTGQGYTF.

The genes are TRBV28 and TRBJ1-6; D uncertain. This CDR3 region has 16 residues. Germline V gene data show CDR1 as MDHEN and CDR2 as SYDVKM. V shed 5 bases and J shed 2 bases, with 13 bases lying between them. The CDR3 region has the DNA TGTGCCAGCAGTCCCCGAGGGTCGACCTATAATTCACCCCTCCACTTT. Its protein is CASSPRGSTYNSPLHF.

This clone has a single count. The chain joins TRBV19 to TRBJ2-7; D is possibly TRBD2 (5 bases). CDR1 and CDR2 from the germline V gene are LNHDA and SQIVND (reference sequence). V was pared by 5 bases and J by 5 bases, with 16 bases between. CDR3 length: 14 amino acids. The CDR3 region is CASSQASLTHEQYF. CDR3 DNA: TGTGCCAGTAGTCAGGCTAGCCTGACCCACGAGCAGTACTTC.

The rearrangement joins TRBV4-1 to TRBJ2-1; 10 bases are a match to TRBD2. The CDR3 runs to 16 residues. Germline V CDR1 and CDR2: MGHRA, YSYEKL. The J segment lost 6 bases and the V segment lost 6 bases, leaving 11 bases of the junction unmatched. CDR3 in amino acids: CASSLQAGGSSNEQFF. The CDR3 bases are TGCGCCAGCAGTCTCCAAGCGGGGGGGTCGTCCAATGAGCAGTTCTTC.

With respect to this clone: The junction differs from germline at one of its ends, possibly a read error. The chain couples TRBV28 to TRBJ2-1, with 9 nucleotides matching TRBD2. Germline V lookup: CDR1 MDHEN, CDR2 SYDVKM. This CDR3 has 12 amino acids. CDR3 bases: TGTGCCAGCAGCCCGAGCGGGGGGTCCACACTCTTC. Protein product: CASSPSGGSTLF.

J is TRBJ1-1 and V is TRBV7-2; TRBD1 matches at 8 bases. V gave up 5 bases and J gave up 5 bases; unmatched junction bases: 7. CDR3 length: 14 residues. The V gene's germline CDR1 is SGHTA and CDR2 FQGNSA. CDR3 sequence: CASSGQGARTEAFF. The DNA for the CDR3 is TGTGCCAGCAGCGGCCAGGGGGCGAGGACTGAAGCTTTCTTT.